The next 21 T cell receptor beta chains were all read from a single sample in a study of regulatory T cells in long-lasting Graves disease. The time point is: newly diagnosed GD, antithyroid drugs for less than 3 months. Following extraction of RNA from PBMCs, that RNA was used to make the TCR library. Sequencing libraries for TCR beta were prepared with iRepertoire HTBI primers and Arm-PCR of CDR3 regions. TCRdb itself ran the multiplex PCR reads through MiXCR, one entry per CDR3 protein. The table has hundreds of thousands of distinct CDR3 sequences, 16% seen once; the top ten hold 25% to 30%. The same data also contributed to another study, on T cells in Graves' hyperthyroidism and ophthalmopathy.

The material sequenced was peripheral blood mononuclear cells (PBMCs), taken at new diagnosis, from a patient treated with antithyroid drugs. Receptors originate from a man in his forties with Graves disease.

In its sample, this clonotype was seen many times. This chain joins TRBV18 and TRBJ2-2; D gene uncertain. The CDR3 consists of 15 residues. Per the germline V gene, CDR1 is KGHSH and CDR2 is LQKENI. V shed 1 base and J shed 3 bases, with 9 bases lying between them. In DNA, the CDR3 is TGTGCCAGCTCACCACGCACCCCGGACACCGGGGAGCTGTTTTTT. This translates into CASSPRTPDTGELFF.

This clonotype was detected ten times or more. The chain has TRBV27 and TRBJ2-7; either TRBD1 or TRBD2 may fit D (6 bases each). The CDR3 runs 15 residues. Per the germline V gene, CDR1 is MNHEY and CDR2 is SMNVEV (reference sequence). V lost 2 bases to trimming and J lost 3 bases, with 14 bases between them. CDR3 region: CASSLPGARHYEQYF. The CDR3 DNA reads TGTGCCAGCAGTTTACCGGGGGCGAGACACTACGAGCAGTACTTC.

There are many counts of this clonotype. The chain joins TRBV3-1 to TRBJ1-1; 12 bases map to TRBD1. This CDR3 region has 17 residues. CDR1 LGHDT and CDR2 YNNKEL come from the germline V gene (reference sequence). V lost 1 base, J lost 6 bases, and 9 bases stayed unmatched. CDR3 in amino acids: CASSQARPGQGASEAFF. The CDR3 DNA reads TGTGCCAGCAGCCAAGCCCGACCGGGACAGGGGGCATCTGAAGCTTTCTTT.

The rearrangement joins TRBV10-2 to TRBJ2-7; either TRBD1 or TRBD2 may fit D (5 bases each). From germline, CDR1 is WSHSY and CDR2 SAAADI. The CDR3 is 12 amino acids. Trimming removed 10 bases from V and 4 bases from J, with 14 bases in between. The DNA of the CDR3 is TGCGCCACCGGGACGGGAAAATACGAGCAGTACTTC. Encoded protein: CATGTGKYEQYF.

This clonotype occurred many times. The rearrangement joins TRBV27 to TRBJ1-6, with a possible D match to TRBD1 (5 bases). The CDR3 consists of 14 residues. The V end lost 3 bases, the J end lost 9 bases, and 12 bases lay between the germline ends. The germline CDR1 and CDR2 sequences are MNHEY and SMNVEV (reference sequence). CDR3 residues: CASSLVGTGSPLHF. The CDR3 region has the DNA TGTGCCAGCAGTTTGGTAGGGACTGGTTCACCCCTCCACTTT.

This clonotype was seen many times. V usage is TRBV11-2 and J usage is TRBJ1-1; 7 bases fit TRBD1. J was trimmed by 5 bases and V by 2 bases; bases with no gene match: 11. The CDR3 is made up of 16 amino acids. Germline V gives CDR1 SGHAT, CDR2 FQNNGV. Here the CDR3 DNA reads TGTGCCAGCAGCTTACGGGACAGACTATGGTGGACTGAAGCTTTCTTT. Its translation is CASSLRDRLWWTEAFF.

This clonotype occurred many times. The rearrangement links TRBV28 to TRBJ2-2; TRBD1 agrees at 10 bases. This CDR3 is 17 amino acids long. Germline V gene sequence: CDR1 MDHEN, CDR2 SYDVKM. The trim removed 5 bases at V and 3 bases at J, leaving 9 bases unmatched. The CDR3 bases are TGTGCCAGCAGTCCACCCGGACAGGGGGTCCACACCGGGGAGCTGTTTTTT. This translates into CASSPPGQGVHTGELFF. Looking up the rest from reference TRBV28 and TRBJ2-2 gives the full variable domain: DVKVTQSSRYLVKRTGEKVFLECVQDMDHENMFWYRQDPGLGLRLIYFSYDVKMKEKGDIPEGYSVSREKKERFSLILESASTNQTSMYLCASSPPGQGVHTGELFFGEGSRLTVL.

This clonotype occurred many times. The chain is built from TRBV2 and TRBJ1-1; no firm D call. Germline V gene lookup returns CDR1 SNHLY and CDR2 FYNNEI. V lost 1 base, J lost 3 bases, and 9 bases lay in between. This CDR3 comprises 14 residues. The CDR3 nucleotides are TGTGCCAGCAGTGAAGGGAGGGCGTACACTGAAGCTTTCTTT. It yields the protein CASSEGRAYTEAFF.

About this clonotype itself: A far larger clone is only one base removed, so a read error is likely. The chain recombines TRBV27 with TRBJ2-4, with a weak D call TRBD2 (7 bases). The J call is doubtful: the DNA matches TRBJ2-1 better. This CDR3 has 15 residues. CDR1 MNHEY and CDR2 SMNVEV come from the germline V gene (reference sequence). This CDR3 is CASSSPGGGGYEQFF. CDR3 nucleotide sequence: TGTGCCAGCAGTTCCCCGGGGGGCGGGGGCTATGAGCAGTTCTTC.

The chain combines TRBV20-1 with TRBJ2-5, with D possibly matching TRBD1 (5 bases). This CDR3 spans 13 amino acids. Looked up from germline, CDR1 is DFQATT and CDR2 is SNEGSKA (reference sequence). Trimming stripped 3 bases from V and 1 base from J, with 9 bases between. CDR3 loop: CSASWGPQETQYF. The CDR3 DNA sequence: TGCAGTGCTAGTTGGGGCCCCCAAGAGACCCAGTACTTC.

This clonotype has just a few counts. This chain connects TRBV2 to TRBJ1-5; D call uncertain. V was cut by 3 bases and J by 6 bases, with 18 bases left in between. The CDR3 has 16 amino acids. The germline V gene encodes CDR1 SNHLY and CDR2 FYNNEI. The CDR3 DNA reads TGTGCCAGCAGTGAGGGCCCCCGGGCCTATTTTCAGCCCCAGCATTTT. Amino acid sequence: CASSEGPRAYFQPQHF.

Note on this clonotype: A much larger clone differs from this one at a single base, so this may be a read error. The chain is built from TRBV5-1 and TRBJ2-7; 12 bases fit TRBD1. With 7 bases clipped from V and 7 bases from J, the junction kept 18 bases outside the gene matches. Germline V gives CDR1 SGHRS, CDR2 YFSETQ. This CDR3 is 17 amino acids long. CDR3: CASGRGQGASGGNEQYF. The CDR3 nucleotides are TGCGCCAGCGGGCGGGGACAGGGGGCAAGTGGTGGCAATGAGCAGTACTTC.

The chain employs TRBV4-1 and TRBJ1-3; D is unclear. The CDR3 spans 16 residues. With 0 bases removed from V and 0 bases from J, the gap between germline ends came to 9 bases. Germline values: CDR1 MGHRA, CDR2 YSYEKL. The DNA of the CDR3 is TGCGCCAGCAGCCAAGATTCGTCAGGCTCTGGAAACACCATATATTTT. Encoded protein: CASSQDSSGSGNTIYF.

This clonotype occurred many times. At one end, the junction sequence differs from germline, possibly due to a read error. This chain connects TRBV7-6 to TRBJ2-5; D unresolved. CDR1 SGHVS and CDR2 FNYEAQ come from the germline V gene. This CDR3 has 9 amino acids. The CDR3 loop reads CASSEPVTF. The CDR3 DNA is TGTGCCAGCAGCGAACCTGTGACTTTC.

This clonotype has a handful of counts. The rearrangement links TRBV5-1 to TRBJ2-6, with no clear D. CDR3 size: 14 residues. V lost 5 bases, J lost 0 bases, and 6 bases lay in between. Per the germline V gene, CDR1 is SGHRS and CDR2 is YFSETQ. For the CDR3, the DNA is TGCGCCAGCAGTGACACCTCTGGGGCCAACGTCCTGACTTTC. Protein: CASSDTSGANVLTF.

This clonotype was counted many times. The chain uses TRBV4-1 and TRBJ2-5, with D possibly being TRBD2 (6 bases). The CDR3 totals 18 residues. V was shortened by 3 bases and J by 2 bases, with 22 bases between the two germline ends. The germline gives CDR1 MGHRA, CDR2 YSYEKL. CDR3 coding DNA: TGCGCCAGCAGCCATCCGGGGCCCCGGCGGGGTCGTCAAGAGACCCAGTACTTC. Translating it yields CASSHPGPRRGRQETQYF.

This clonotype has ten or more counts. The chain employs TRBV11-2 and TRBJ2-2; the D is unclear. Trimming shortened V by 8 bases and J by 2 bases, and 3 bases separated the two germline ends. The CDR3 sequence is 11 residues long. Germline CDR1 is SGHAT and CDR2 is FQNNGV. The CDR3 region is CASLNTGELFF. Here the CDR3 DNA reads TGTGCCAGCCTTAACACCGGGGAGCTGTTTTTT.

Only a few counts were recorded for this clonotype. The V gene is TRBV27, the J gene TRBJ1-5; D unclear. The CDR3 consists of 14 residues. CDR1 is MNHEY, CDR2 SMNVEV, per germline (reference sequence). The V gene lost 2 bases and the J gene lost 2 bases, with 7 bases spanning the gap. CDR3 nucleotide sequence: TGTGCCAGCAGTTTAATGGGTCGCAATCAGCCCCAGCATTTT. This encodes CASSLMGRNQPQHF.

On this clonotype: At one end the junction does not follow the germline gene, possibly because of a read error. The chain employs TRBV29-1 and TRBJ2-2, with D possibly TRBD2 on 5 matching bases. This CDR3 spans 11 amino acids. CDR1 and CDR2 from the germline V gene are SQVTM and ANQGSEA. The CDR3 region is CSAEVSGELFF. The CDR3 DNA is TGTAGCGCCGAGGTGTCCGGGGAGCTGTTTTTT.

V is TRBV12-3 or TRBV12-4 and J is TRBJ1-2; perhaps TRBD1 as D (5 bases). The V end lost 3 bases, the J end lost 2 bases, and 10 bases lay between the germline ends. CDR3 length: 14 amino acids. The CDR3 bases are TGTGCCAGCAGTTTGCGGGGGATAAACTATGGCTACACCTTC. Translation: CASSLRGINYGYTF.

V and J are TRBV7-8 and TRBJ2-1, with 14 bases that match TRBD2. This CDR3 is 19 amino acids long. V trimming: 5 bases; J trimming: 6 bases; junction bases outside the gene matches: 15. Looked up from germline, CDR1 is SGHVS and CDR2 is FQNEAQ. CDR3 nucleotide sequence: TGTGCCAGCAGCCCGGGGGGACTAGCGGGAGAGATCCGTGCCAATGAGCAGTTCTTC. It yields the protein CASSPGGLAGEIRANEQFF.